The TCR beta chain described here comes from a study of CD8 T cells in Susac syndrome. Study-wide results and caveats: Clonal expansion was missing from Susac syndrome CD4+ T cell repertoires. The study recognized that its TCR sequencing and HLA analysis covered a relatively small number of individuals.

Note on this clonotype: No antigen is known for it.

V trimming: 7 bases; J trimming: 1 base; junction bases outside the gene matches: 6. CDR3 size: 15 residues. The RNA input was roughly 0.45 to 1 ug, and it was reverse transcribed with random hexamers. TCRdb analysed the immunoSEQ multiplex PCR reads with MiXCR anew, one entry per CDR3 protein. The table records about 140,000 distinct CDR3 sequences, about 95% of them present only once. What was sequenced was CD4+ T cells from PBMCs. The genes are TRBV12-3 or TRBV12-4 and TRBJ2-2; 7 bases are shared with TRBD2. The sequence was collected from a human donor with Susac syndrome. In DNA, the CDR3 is TGTGCCAGCACATTAAGCGGGGTGAACACCGGGGAGCTGTTTTTT. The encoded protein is CASTLSGVNTGELFF.